The 3 T cell receptor beta chains listed next were all sequenced from one sample in a study of blood T cell repertoires in COVID-19. Generated by immunoSEQ multiplex PCR, the TCRdb table keeps only in-frame clones and is missing some. The table has around 300,000 clones, approximately 93% seen once. Sequenced: peripheral blood. These receptor sequences come from a woman aged 25 to 39 with COVID-19, enrolled during active disease.

J is TRBJ2-5 and V is TRBV2; 8 positions match TRBD1. V lost 2 bases, J lost 4 bases, and 6 bases stayed unmatched. This CDR3 comprises 15 residues. CDR1 and CDR2 (germline): SNHLY, FYNNEI. CDR3 amino acids: CASSERSGTGETQYF. The CDR3 nucleotides read TGTGCCAGCAGTGAAAGGTCCGGGACAGGAGAGACCCAGTACTTC. Full variable domain (remainder filled in from reference TRBV2 and TRBJ2-5): EPEVTQTPSHQVTQMGQEVILRCVPISNHLYFYWYRQILGQKVEFLVSFYNNEISEKSEIFDDQFSVERPDGSNFTLKIRSTKLEDSAMYFCASSERSGTGETQYFGPGTRLLVL.

The rearrangement joins TRBV11-2 to TRBJ2-7; the match to TRBD2 covers 8 bases. V gave up 1 base and J gave up 0 bases; unmatched junction bases: 2. The CDR3 extends over 15 amino acids. Per germline, CDR1 SGHAT and CDR2 FQNNGV. CDR3 sequence: CASSLGGRPSYEQYF. DNA for the CDR3: TGTGCCAGCAGCTTAGGCGGGAGGCCCTCCTACGAGCAGTACTTC.

The chain is built from TRBV3-1 (or the pseudogene TRBV3-2) and TRBJ1-3; 8 bases map to TRBD1. CDR3 length equals 15 residues. Germline V lookup: CDR1 LGHDT, CDR2 YNNKEL (reference sequence). The V segment lost 2 bases and the J segment 2 bases; nucleotides outside the gene matches: 2. CDR3 loop: CASSQQTGAGNTIYF. CDR3 sequence (DNA): TGTGCCAGCAGCCAACAGACAGGGGCTGGAAACACCATATATTTT.